These 15 T cell receptor beta chains originate from one sample sequenced in a study of cytomegalovirus exposure and HLA in healthy donors. 13 Jbeta primers and 60 Vbeta primers were used for the PCR. Repertoires were generated with immunoSEQ multiplex PCR, while TCRdb's copy carries only in-frame clones and drops some. This listing includes roughly 200,000 clones. Sequenced input: PBMCs. The source is a girl aged 2 to 9 in good health and CMV-seropositive.

CDR3 amino acids: CASSPGTGVITQYF. As DNA, the CDR3 is TGTGCCAGCAGCCCCGGGACAGGGGTTATTACGCAGTATTTT. This sequence joins TRBV7-2 and TRBJ2-3; 10 positions match TRBD1. Per germline, CDR1 SGHTA and CDR2 FQGNSA. Germline trimming cut 5 bases from V and 8 bases from J; bases unmatched to any gene: 7. The CDR3 extends over 14 amino acids. The full variable domain, completed using reference TRBV7-2 and TRBJ2-3, is GAGVSQSPSNKVTEKGKDVELRCDPISGHTALYWYRQSLGQGLEFLIYFQGNSAPDKSGLPSDRFSAERTGGSVSTLTIQRTQQEDSAVYLCASSPGTGVITQYFGPGTRLTVL.

The chain uses TRBV5-1 and TRBJ2-7; possibly TRBD1 for D (6 bases). This CDR3 has 15 residues. V shed 0 bases and J shed 3 bases, with 13 bases lying between them. Germline V CDR1 and CDR2: SGHRS, YFSETQ. The CDR3, as DNA: TGCGCCAGCAGCTTGGATGGGGGCGCTGTCTACGAGCAGTACTTC. Translating it yields CASSLDGGAVYEQYF.

The chain carries TRBV28 and TRBJ1-2; D possibly corresponds to TRBD1 (6 bases). CDR3 length equals 15 residues. From germline, CDR1 is MDHEN and CDR2 SYDVKM. V lost 1 base to trimming and J lost 0 bases, with 9 bases between them. CDR3 residues: CASSLSDRSNYGYTF. For the CDR3, the DNA is TGTGCCAGCAGTTTATCGGACAGATCTAACTATGGCTACACCTTC.

The chain links TRBV10-3 to TRBJ2-7; D not certain. CDR1 ENHRY and CDR2 SYGVKD come from the germline V gene. The CDR3 loop spans 12 amino acids. The ends were cut back, 4 bases at V and 6 bases at J, with 10 bases in the middle. CDR3 protein: CAISVLAGEQYF. For the CDR3, the DNA is TGTGCCATCAGTGTATTGGCAGGCGAGCAGTACTTC.

This chain's CDR3 is CASTWGPQGPYGYTF. The CDR3 coding sequence is TGTGCCAGCACCTGGGGCCCACAGGGGCCCTATGGCTACACCTTC. The chain carries TRBV5-6 and TRBJ1-2, with TRBD1 matching over 7 bases. The germline V gene has CDR1 SGHDT and CDR2 YYEEEE. The CDR3 is 15 amino acids. The V segment lost 6 bases and the J segment 4 bases; nucleotides outside the gene matches: 12.

In regard to this clone: Without the conserved terminal phenylalanine or tryptophan, this CDR3 likely stems from a read error. This sequence joins TRBV28 and TRBJ2-7; D remains unclear. The V and J ends lost 2 bases and 3 bases respectively, with 5 bases between them. From germline, CDR1 is MDHEN and CDR2 SYDVKM. The CDR3 is 12 amino acids. In DNA, the CDR3 is TGTGCCAGCAGTTTACTTAACTACGAGCAGTACCTC. It specifies CASSLLNYEQYL.

The chain couples TRBV10-1 to TRBJ2-3, with 7 positions matching TRBD2. The germline CDR1 and CDR2 sequences are WNHNN and SYGVQD (reference sequence). Trimming cost V 5 bases and J 2 bases; bases outside gene matches: 7. The CDR3 is made up of 15 amino acids. In DNA, the CDR3 is TGCGCCAGCAGTACCCTCGGGAGGAACACAGATACGCAGTATTTT. Translating it yields CASSTLGRNTDTQYF.

The chain recombines TRBV5-4 with TRBJ2-7; the D gene is possibly TRBD2 (6 bases). CDR1 SGHNT and CDR2 YYREEE come from the germline V gene (reference sequence). V was cut by 1 base and J by 1 base, with 15 bases left in between. The CDR3 consists of 16 residues. CDR3 nucleotides: TGTGCCAGCAGCTTGAAGGGACGGGGGAAATCCTACGAGCAGTACTTC. As protein: CASSLKGRGKSYEQYF.

The rearrangement uses TRBV6-5 and TRBJ2-7; D is possibly TRBD2 (6 bases). CDR3 length equals 14 residues. Germline-derived CDR1 and CDR2 are MNHEY and SVGAGI. V was cut by 2 bases and J by 2 bases, with 10 bases left in between. The CDR3 coding sequence is TGTGCCAGCAGTTACGGAGGGCAGGCCTACGAGCAGTACTTC. Its protein is CASSYGGQAYEQYF.

The chain has TRBV12-5 and TRBJ2-1, with a weak D call TRBD1 (7 bases). The germline V gene has CDR1 LGHNT and CDR2 FRNRAP. V was cut by 7 bases and J by 4 bases, with 14 bases left in between. CDR3 length: 14 amino acids. The CDR3 DNA reads TGTGCTAGTGCCCCAGGGGGGACTTACAATGAGCAGTTCTTC. This codes for CASAPGGTYNEQFF.

This chain links TRBV28 with TRBJ1-2; TRBD1 matches at 8 bases. In germline, CDR1 is MDHEN, CDR2 SYDVKM. Unmatched junction bases numbered 5, after V lost 5 bases and J lost 12 bases. The length of the CDR3 is 11 residues. The chain's CDR3 is CASSTGQVDTF. CDR3 coding DNA: TGTGCCAGCAGTACGGGACAGGTAGACACCTTC.

V gene TRBV6-5 combines with J gene TRBJ1-2; 11 nucleotides match TRBD1. V dropped 2 bases and J dropped 4; count of bases not matched to a gene: 6. Per germline, CDR1 MNHEY and CDR2 SVGAGI. This CDR3 spans 16 amino acids. This CDR3 reads CASSYGSGQGGYGYTF. The CDR3 coding sequence is TGTGCCAGCAGTTACGGCTCGGGACAGGGGGGCTATGGCTACACCTTC.

The chain combines TRBV7-2 with TRBJ1-1; D is perhaps TRBD1 (5 bases). The germline gives CDR1 SGHTA, CDR2 FQGNSA. V was cut by 5 bases and J by 6 bases, with 19 bases left in between. The CDR3 totals 15 residues. DNA for the CDR3: TGTGCCAGCAGCGTAACACGGGGGGGAAACGCTGAAGCTTTCTTT. It codes for CASSVTRGGNAEAFF.

The genes are TRBV7-2 and TRBJ2-3, with 9 bases that match TRBD1. Losses at the gene ends were 5 bases for V and 3 bases for J; bases not matched to a gene: 15. The CDR3 extends over 18 amino acids. Germline V gene data show CDR1 as SGHTA and CDR2 as FQGNSA. The CDR3 is CASSPGTGWGGPTDTQYF. CDR3 nucleotides: TGTGCCAGCAGCCCCGGGACAGGGTGGGGTGGTCCGACAGATACGCAGTATTTT. Combining the CDR3 with reference TRBV7-2 and TRBJ2-3 gives the whole variable domain GAGVSQSPSNKVTEKGKDVELRCDPISGHTALYWYRQSLGQGLEFLIYFQGNSAPDKSGLPSDRFSAERTGGSVSTLTIQRTQQEDSAVYLCASSPGTGWGGPTDTQYFGPGTRLTVL.

This chain connects TRBV11-1 to TRBJ2-7; a possible D gene is TRBD2 (5 bases). V lost 7 bases to trimming and J lost 5 bases, with 15 bases between them. CDR1 SGHAT and CDR2 FQDESV come from the germline V gene (reference sequence). The CDR3 spans 13 residues. As DNA, the CDR3 is TGTGCCAGCACCACATTGCGGGCCCACGAGCAGTACTTC. As protein: CASTTLRAHEQYF.